Presented here are 15 T cell receptor beta chains from one specimen sequenced in a study of T cell changes during pregnancy in multiple sclerosis. Clones were read by immunoSEQ multiplex PCR, and TCRdb kept only the in-frame ones, dropping some. The table shows tens of thousands of clones, with around nine tenths occurring only once. Sequencing input: peripheral blood from another person, used as feeder cells. The origin of the receptors is a human donor whose cells served as feeder cells for cultures in a pregnancy study.

The gene calls are TRBV27 and TRBJ2-7, with D maybe TRBD2 (5 bases). Trimming left V 3 bases short and J 7 bases short, with 22 bases between. Germline V gene lookup returns CDR1 MNHEY and CDR2 SMNVEV (reference sequence). The CDR3 covers 16 residues. Here the CDR3 DNA reads TGTGCCAGCAGTTTGCGCCAACCCGGGGTTTCATTGGAGCAGTACTTC. The encoded protein is CASSLRQPGVSLEQYF.

The V gene is TRBV6-5, the J gene TRBJ1-2, with 7 bases identical to TRBD1. This CDR3 comprises 13 residues. Germline assignment: CDR1 MNHEY and CDR2 SVGAGI. V lost 6 bases and J lost 6; bases outside the gene matches: 7. CDR3 DNA sequence: TGTGCCAGCAGAACGACAGGGCCGCATGGCTACACCTTC. Translated, it gives CASRTTGPHGYTF.

There are a few counts of this clone. This sequence joins TRBV18 and TRBJ1-1; possible D gene TRBD1, 5 bases. The CDR3 is 14 residues long. Germline loops: CDR1 KGHSH, CDR2 LQKENI. Trimming pared 6 bases from V and 3 bases from J, leaving 14 bases between. Here the CDR3 DNA reads TGTGCCAGCTCCCAAGTGCGGGGCGACACTGAAGCTTTCTTT. The encoded protein is CASSQVRGDTEAFF.

This chain joins TRBV7-2 and TRBJ2-3; D is perhaps TRBD1 (5 bases). V was clipped by 4 bases and J by 0 bases, with 8 bases between them. This CDR3 region has 14 residues. In germline, CDR1 is SGHTA, CDR2 FQGNSA. CDR3 protein: CASSSTVSTDTQYF. CDR3 sequence (DNA): TGTGCCAGCAGCTCGACAGTTAGCACAGATACGCAGTATTTT. The full variable domain, its missing parts supplied by reference TRBV7-2 and TRBJ2-3, is GAGVSQSPSNKVTEKGKDVELRCDPISGHTALYWYRQSLGQGLEFLIYFQGNSAPDKSGLPSDRFSAERTGGSVSTLTIQRTQQEDSAVYLCASSSTVSTDTQYFGPGTRLTVL.

This rearrangement joins TRBV7-8 to TRBJ2-1; 9 bases line up with TRBD2. The CDR3 runs 18 residues. The germline V gene has CDR1 SGHVS and CDR2 FQNEAQ. J gave up 2 bases and V 1 base, and 9 bases lay outside the gene matches. CDR3 amino acids: CASSLGWDQRGAYNEQFF. CDR3 DNA: TGTGCCAGCAGCTTAGGGTGGGACCAGCGGGGGGCCTACAATGAGCAGTTCTTC.

The rearrangement links TRBV29-1 to TRBJ2-2; D gene uncertain. The CDR3 length is 13 residues. CDR1 SQVTM and CDR2 ANQGSEA come from the germline V gene. The CDR3 sequence is CSTNPRLAGELFF. The CDR3 region has the DNA TGCAGTACTAATCCGAGGCTTGCCGGGGAGCTGTTTTTT.

The chain employs TRBV19 and TRBJ2-6; TRBD1 agrees at 7 bases. Germline V CDR1 and CDR2: LNHDA, SQIVND (reference sequence). V was pared by 8 bases and J by 0 bases, with 1 base of the junction left unmatched. This CDR3 has 14 residues. DNA for the CDR3: TGTGCCAGTTACAGGGGCTCTGGGGCCAACGTCCTGACTTTC. Translating it yields CASYRGSGANVLTF.

This clone was counted once. This chain connects TRBV11-3 to TRBJ2-3; TRBD2 is a possible D gene (6 bases). The CDR3 covers 15 residues. With 1 base removed from V and 2 bases from J, the gap between germline ends came to 10 bases. The germline V gene has CDR1 SGHNT and CDR2 YENEEA. CDR3 DNA sequence: TGTGCCAGCAGCTTAGCTGGAGGGTTCACAGATACGCAGTATTTT. It is translated as CASSLAGGFTDTQYF.

The V gene is TRBV2, the J gene TRBJ2-5; 7 nucleotides align to TRBD1. V shed 6 bases and J 0 bases; nucleotides not matched to a gene: 4. Germline CDR1 is SNHLY and CDR2 is FYNNEI. The CDR3 extends over 14 amino acids. CDR3 in DNA: TGTGCCAGCAGAGGACAGGAATACCAAGAGACCCAGTACTTC. Amino acid sequence: CASRGQEYQETQYF.

The chain couples TRBV27 to TRBJ2-7; D gene uncertain. This CDR3 has 13 residues. With 6 bases removed from V and 4 bases from J, the gap between germline ends came to 13 bases. CDR1 is MNHEY, CDR2 SMNVEV, per germline (reference sequence). CDR3 in amino acids: CASSVRRQYEQYF. The CDR3 coding sequence is TGTGCCAGCAGCGTCAGGCGCCAATACGAGCAGTACTTC.

The chain combines TRBV6-6 with TRBJ1-6, with D maybe TRBD1 (5 bases). The CDR3 consists of 14 residues. V was clipped by 6 bases and J by 4 bases, with 10 bases between them. From germline, CDR1 is MNHNY and CDR2 SVGAGI (reference sequence). CDR3 sequence: CASRDTDYNSPLHF. Here the CDR3 DNA reads TGTGCCAGCAGGGACACTGATTATAATTCACCCCTCCACTTT.

The chain carries TRBV5-5 and TRBJ2-7; 9 positions agree with TRBD2. The junction had 3 bases not matched to a gene; V was cut back by 0 bases and J by 2 bases. The CDR3 extends over 15 amino acids. CDR1 and CDR2 (germline): SGHKS, YYEKEE (reference sequence). CDR3: CASSLASGAPYEQYF. The CDR3 DNA sequence: TGTGCCAGCAGCTTGGCTAGCGGGGCTCCCTACGAGCAGTACTTC.

V is TRBV29-1 and J is TRBJ2-7; D unresolved. V dropped 2 bases and J dropped 3 bases, with 5 bases sitting between them. Germline V CDR1 and CDR2: SQVTM, ANQGSEA. CDR3 length: 11 residues. CDR3 loop: CSVETDYEQYF. The CDR3 DNA reads as TGCAGCGTTGAAACAGACTACGAGCAGTACTTC.

The gene calls are TRBV5-5 and TRBJ2-1; 14 nucleotides align to TRBD2. The CDR3 covers 16 residues. Germline V CDR1 and CDR2: SGHKS, YYEKEE (reference sequence). V lost 3 bases to trimming and J lost 2 bases; unmatched junction nucleotides: 1. The CDR3 DNA reads as TGTGCCAGCAGCTCGGGACTAGCGGGGGCCTACAATGAGCAGTTCTTC. This translates into CASSSGLAGAYNEQFF.

The chain uses TRBV20-1 and TRBJ2-1; D gene unclear. V lost 5 bases and J lost 9, with 11 bases in between. Germline V gene sequence: CDR1 DFQATT, CDR2 SNEGSKA (reference sequence). The CDR3 loop spans 11 amino acids. This CDR3 is CSARPRAEQFF. The CDR3 bases are TGCAGTGCTCGCCCACGGGCTGAGCAGTTCTTC.